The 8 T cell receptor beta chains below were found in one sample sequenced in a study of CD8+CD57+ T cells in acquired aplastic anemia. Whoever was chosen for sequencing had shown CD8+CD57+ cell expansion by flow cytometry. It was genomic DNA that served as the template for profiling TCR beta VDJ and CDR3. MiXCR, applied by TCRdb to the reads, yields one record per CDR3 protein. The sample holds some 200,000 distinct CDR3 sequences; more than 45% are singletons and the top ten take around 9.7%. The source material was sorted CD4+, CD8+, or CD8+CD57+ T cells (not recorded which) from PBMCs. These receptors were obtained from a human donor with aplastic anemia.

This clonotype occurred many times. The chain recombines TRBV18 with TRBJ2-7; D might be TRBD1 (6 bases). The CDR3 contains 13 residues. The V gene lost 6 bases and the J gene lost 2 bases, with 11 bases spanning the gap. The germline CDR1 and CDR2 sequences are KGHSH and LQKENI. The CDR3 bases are TGTGCCAGCTCGCATGGGACAACCTACGAGCAGTACTTC. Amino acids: CASSHGTTYEQYF.

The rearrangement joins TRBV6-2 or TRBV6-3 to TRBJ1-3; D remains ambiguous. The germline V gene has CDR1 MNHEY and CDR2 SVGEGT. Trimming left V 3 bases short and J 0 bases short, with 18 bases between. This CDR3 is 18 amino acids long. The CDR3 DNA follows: TGTGCCAGCAGTTATAGCTTGATGGTTGCGAGCTCTGGAAACACCATATATTTT. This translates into CASSYSLMVASSGNTIYF.

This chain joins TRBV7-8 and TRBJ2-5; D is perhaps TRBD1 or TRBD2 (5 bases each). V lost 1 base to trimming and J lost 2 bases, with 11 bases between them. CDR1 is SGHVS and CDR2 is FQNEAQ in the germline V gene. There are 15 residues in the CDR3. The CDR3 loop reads CASSLVWGPQETQYF. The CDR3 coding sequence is TGTGCCAGCAGCTTAGTTTGGGGACCGCAAGAGACCCAGTACTTC. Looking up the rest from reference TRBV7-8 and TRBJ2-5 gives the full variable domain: GAGVSQSPRYKVAKRGQDVALRCDPISGHVSLFWYQQALGQGPEFLTYFQNEAQLDKSGLPSDRFFAERPEGSVSTLKIQRTQQEDSAVYLCASSLVWGPQETQYFGPGTRLLVL.

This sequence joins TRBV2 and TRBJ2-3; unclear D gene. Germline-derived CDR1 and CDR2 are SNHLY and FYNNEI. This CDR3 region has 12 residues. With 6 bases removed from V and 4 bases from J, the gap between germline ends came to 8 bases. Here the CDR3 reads CASREWPDTQYF. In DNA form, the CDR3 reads TGTGCCAGCAGAGAGTGGCCAGATACGCAGTATTTT.

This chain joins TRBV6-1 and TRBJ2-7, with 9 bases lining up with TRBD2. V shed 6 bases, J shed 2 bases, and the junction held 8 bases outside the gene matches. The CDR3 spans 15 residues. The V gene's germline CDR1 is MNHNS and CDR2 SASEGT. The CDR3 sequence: CASSREREATYEQYF. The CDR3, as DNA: TGTGCCAGCAGCCGGGAGCGGGAGGCGACCTACGAGCAGTACTTC.

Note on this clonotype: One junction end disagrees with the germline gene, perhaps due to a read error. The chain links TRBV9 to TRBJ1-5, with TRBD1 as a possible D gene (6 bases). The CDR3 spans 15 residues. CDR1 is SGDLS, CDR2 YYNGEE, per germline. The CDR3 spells CACSGTGWGNHPQHF. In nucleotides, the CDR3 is TGTGCCTGCAGCGGAACAGGGTGGGGGAATCATCCCCAGCATTTT.

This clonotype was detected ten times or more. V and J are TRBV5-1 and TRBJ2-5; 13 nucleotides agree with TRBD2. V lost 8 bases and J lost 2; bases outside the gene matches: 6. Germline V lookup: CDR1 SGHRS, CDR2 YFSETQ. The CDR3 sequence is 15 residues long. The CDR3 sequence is CASQRLAGGQETQYF. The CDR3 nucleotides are TGCGCCAGTCAGCGACTAGCGGGAGGTCAAGAGACCCAGTACTTC.

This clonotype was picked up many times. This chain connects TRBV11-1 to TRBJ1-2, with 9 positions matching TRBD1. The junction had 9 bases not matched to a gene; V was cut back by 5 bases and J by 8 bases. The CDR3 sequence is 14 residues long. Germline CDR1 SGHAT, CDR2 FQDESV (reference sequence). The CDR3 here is CASSLRDRAGGYTF. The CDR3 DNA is TGTGCCAGCAGCCTCCGGGACAGGGCTGGCGGCTACACCTTC.